This T cell receptor beta chain came from a study of T cell changes during pregnancy in multiple sclerosis. This clone appeared a single time. TCRdb keeps only in-frame clones here, not all; method: immunoSEQ multiplex PCR. The sample holds about 40,000 clones; roughly 94% are singletons and the top ten take 1.5% to 2%. Germline V gene data show CDR1 as SGHAT and CDR2 as FQDESV (reference sequence). The trim removed 6 bases at V and 5 bases at J, leaving 6 bases unmatched. The CDR3 is 13 residues long. The chain employs TRBV11-1 and TRBJ2-7, with 8 nucleotides matching TRBD1. This TCR was sampled from a female donor with multiple sclerosis, enrolled in a pregnancy study. Sequencing was performed on peripheral blood, taken in the third trimester of pregnancy. The CDR3 protein is CASRPTGAHEQYF. Here the CDR3 DNA reads TGTGCCAGCAGACCGACAGGGGCCCACGAGCAGTACTTC.